This is a list of T cell receptor beta chains from one sample in a study of cytomegalovirus exposure and HLA in healthy donors. TCRdb's table, derived via immunoSEQ multiplex PCR, lists solely in-frame clones and lacks some. This table has 85,000 to 120,000 clones, around 60% appearing once. The sample was PBMCs. These receptors were collected from a human donor in good health. The CDR3 runs from the conserved cysteine through the conserved F or W. The order of the fields is CDR3 length, V gene, D gene, clone size, J gene, CDR3 DNA, CDR3 protein. A D gene is named only where the DNA matches it firmly. Rows give clone size only sometimes, using once, few, many, or a class for an expanded clone.

15,TRBV19,-,few,TRBJ2-7,TGTGCCAGTAGTACCGGACAAGGATGGAGGGACGAGCAGTACTTC,CASSTGQGWRDEQYF
16,TRBV2,-,-,TRBJ2-2,TGTGCCAGCACCGAAAGTGAGACAGTGAAGCCCGGGGAGCTGTTTTTT,CASTESETVKPGELFF
13,TRBV14,-,few,TRBJ2-1,TGTGCCAGCAGCCAAGATATTTCGGGAACTCAGTTCTTC,CASSQDISGTQFF
15,TRBV29-1,TRBD1,-,TRBJ1-1,TGCAGCGTTGAAGGCCCCGGGACAGGGGGCCCTGAAGCTTTCTTT,CSVEGPGTGGPEAFF
15,TRBV11-2,TRBD1,-,TRBJ2-7,TGTGCCAGCAGCCAGGGTCGGACAGGGGTCTACGAGCAGTACTTC,CASSQGRTGVYEQYF
14,TRBV28,TRBD1,-,TRBJ1-4,TGTGCCACCTCAGGGGGCGGACCTAATGAAAAACTGTTTTTT,CATSGGGPNEKLFF
18,TRBV5-5,TRBD2,-,TRBJ2-7,TGTGCCAGCAGCTTTTTGAACAGTGGGACTAGCGGGAGGCGCGAGCAGTACTTC,CASSFLNSGTSGRREQYF
14,TRBV5-4,-,-,TRBJ2-3,TGTGCCAGCAGCTTGGAGGGAGTAACAGATACGCAGTATTTT,CASSLEGVTDTQYF
13,TRBV25-1,-,-,TRBJ1-4,TGTGCCACAATGGGGGGGTTTAATGAAAAACTGTTTTTT,CATMGGFNEKLFF
14,TRBV6-6,-,few,TRBJ1-5,TGTGCTACTTCGGACAGACCTAGCAATCAGCCCCAGCATTTT,CATSDRPSNQPQHF
16,TRBV15,TRBD2,-,TRBJ2-5,TGTGCCACCAGCAGGGAGAGCGGGAGGGCCCGGGGGTCCCAGTACTTC,CATSRESGRARGSQYF
17,TRBV30,TRBD2,-,TRBJ2-5,TGTGCCTGGAGCGCAGGACTAGCGGGAGGGCCGTGGGAGACCCAGTACTTC,CAWSAGLAGGPWETQYF
14,TRBV9,TRBD1,few,TRBJ2-5,TGTGCCAGCAGCTCAAGGACAGGGACAGAGACCCAGTACTTC,CASSSRTGTETQYF
13,TRBV19,TRBD2,few,TRBJ2-1,TGTGCCAGTAGTAGACTAGCCCTCAGGGAGCAGTTCTTC,CASSRLALREQFF
14,TRBV9,TRBD1,few,TRBJ2-7,TGTGCCAGCAGCGTTGGGACAGGGGGGCCTAAGCAGTACTTC,CASSVGTGGPKQYF
15,TRBV27,TRBD1,few,TRBJ2-1,TGTGCCAGCAGTTTATTCCAGGGGGCTCACAATGAGCAGTTCTTC,CASSLFQGAHNEQFF
13,TRBV5-1,-,few,TRBJ1-1,TGCGCCAGCAGCTTTACGGGGTACACTGAAGCTTTCTTT,CASSFTGYTEAFF
14,TRBV7-3,TRBD1,-,TRBJ2-1,TGTGCCAGCAGCTCGACAGGGGGCAAGAATGAGCAGTTCTTC,CASSSTGGKNEQFF
15,TRBV5-4,-,-,TRBJ2-7,TGTGCCAGCAGCGACTCCTTGACTAGCTCCTACGAGCAGTACTTC,CASSDSLTSSYEQYF
18,TRBV4-1,-,few,TRBJ2-1,TGCGCCAGCAGCCAAGGGATTAGAAGACAGGTTAACTACAATGAGCAGTTCTTC,CASSQGIRRQVNYNEQFF
13,TRBV10-3,TRBD2,few,TRBJ2-7,TGTGCCATCAGTGAGATGGGGGGGGGCGAGCAGTACTTC,CAISEMGGGEQYF
12,TRBV29-1,-,few,TRBJ1-5,TGCAGCGTTGGCAGGGCTGGGCAGCCCCAGCATTTT,CSVGRAGQPQHF
15,TRBV5-6,-,-,TRBJ2-3,TGTGCCAGCAGCTCAGGGCCGACCGACACAGATACGCAGTATTTT,CASSSGPTDTDTQYF
20,TRBV9,TRBD2,-,TRBJ2-1,TGTGCCAGCAGCGCCGACCCGGGACTAGCCCTGGCTCTTACATACAATGAGCAGTTCTTC,CASSADPGLALALTYNEQFF
15,TRBV5-1,-,few,TRBJ1-5,TGCGCCAGCAGCTTGGGGACTTATAGCAATCAGCCCCAGCATTTT,CASSLGTYSNQPQHF
13,TRBV5-1,-,few,TRBJ2-1,TGCGCCAGCAGCGAGGACTCCTACAATGAGCAGTTCTTC,CASSEDSYNEQFF
12,TRBV4-2,-,-,TRBJ2-1,TGTGCCAGCAGCCAACCCGACAATGAGCAGTTCTTC,CASSQPDNEQFF
14,TRBV6-5,TRBD1,-,TRBJ1-1,TGTGCCAGCAGTCTCCAGGGGGTGAACACTGAAGCTTTCTTT,CASSLQGVNTEAFF
14,TRBV5-4,-,few,TRBJ2-7,TGTGCCAGCAGCTTCCCCCAGGCAGGGTCCGAGCAGTACTTC,CASSFPQAGSEQYF
17,TRBV5-4,TRBD2,-,TRBJ2-7,TGTGCCAGCAGCCCCGGGACTAGCGGGAGCATGGTCTACGAGCAGTACTTC,CASSPGTSGSMVYEQYF
14,TRBV5-6,TRBD1,-,TRBJ2-7,TGTGCCAGCAGCCCGAGGACAGGGAATTACGAGCAGTACTTC,CASSPRTGNYEQYF
17,TRBV30,-,-,TRBJ1-4,TGTGCCTGGAGTGCACCCCCAGTGGGCCGTAGGAATGAAAAACTGTTTTTT,CAWSAPPVGRRNEKLFF
13,TRBV4-1,-,-,TRBJ2-7,TGCGCCAGCAGCCCCCGCTTGGGCTACGAGCAGTACTTC,CASSPRLGYEQYF
15,TRBV27,TRBD2,few,TRBJ2-1,TGTGCCAGCAGTGATCCGGGAGGGGGATTAGATGAGCAGTTCTTC,CASSDPGGGLDEQFF
14,TRBV10-3,-,-,TRBJ1-2,TGTGCCATCAGTGAGTGGGGGGAGTACTATGGCTACACCTTC,CAISEWGEYYGYTF
16,TRBV5-1,-,-,TRBJ2-7,TGCGCCAGCAGCTTGGCCGGGCAGGGGAACACCTACGAGCAGTACTTC,CASSLAGQGNTYEQYF
15,TRBV6-5,TRBD2,-,TRBJ2-7,TGTGCCAGCAGTTACAAAGGACTAGCGGTTTACGAGCAGTACTTC,CASSYKGLAVYEQYF
13,TRBV19,-,-,TRBJ1-2,TGTGCCAGTAGTATGGACAGACGACTTGGCTACACCTTC,CASSMDRRLGYTF
14,TRBV29-1,TRBD2,-,TRBJ2-7,TGCAGCGCGAGACTAGCGGAGATATCCTACGAGCAGTACTTC,CSARLAEISYEQYF
18,TRBV6-1,TRBD2,-,TRBJ2-2,TGTGCCAGCAGTGCCCTGACAGCGGGAGGGCCTCGCACCGGGGAGCTGTTTTTT,CASSALTAGGPRTGELFF
15,TRBV6-1,TRBD2,-,TRBJ2-7,TGTGCCAGCAGTGAAACTAGCGGGGGACCTACGCAGCAGTACTTC,CASSETSGGPTQQYF
15,TRBV14,-,-,TRBJ2-1,TGTGCCAGCAGCCAAGCTGGGACAACCTACAATGAGCAGTTCTTC,CASSQAGTTYNEQFF
15,TRBV6-5,-,-,TRBJ2-1,TGTGCCAGCAGTTCCCGCCCTTGGACAGCCAATGAGCAGTTCTTC,CASSSRPWTANEQFF
16,TRBV12-5,-,-,TRBJ2-3,TGTGCTAGTGGTTCCGGGCAGGGGTTAGGCACAGATACGCAGTATTTT,CASGSGQGLGTDTQYF
15,TRBV19,-,-,TRBJ1-5,TGTGCCAGTAGTATAGCCAGGTATAGCAATCAGCCCCAGCATTTT,CASSIARYSNQPQHF
16,TRBV14,TRBD2,-,TRBJ2-3,TGTGCCAGCAGCCAAAGACTAGCGGGAGGGGGAGATACGCAGTATTTT,CASSQRLAGGGDTQYF
15,TRBV11-2,TRBD2,-,TRBJ2-1,TGTGCCAGCAGCCCGCAAGGCGGGGAGGGCGAAGAGCAGTTCTTC,CASSPQGGEGEEQFF
14,TRBV7-3,TRBD2,-,TRBJ2-3,TGTGCCAGCAGCCGGACTAGCTTCCAAGATACGCAGTATTTT,CASSRTSFQDTQYF
12,TRBV29-1,TRBD2,-,TRBJ2-1,TGCAGCGTTGATCGAGGGACTAGCGTGCAGTTCTTC,CSVDRGTSVQFF
15,TRBV27,-,-,TRBJ2-1,TGTGCCAGCAGTTTAGGAGGGTTTTTCCTCGATGAGCAGTTCTTC,CASSLGGFFLDEQFF
13,TRBV15,-,-,TRBJ2-7,TGTGCCACCAGCAGAGAAGTTGGGCGCGAGCAGTACTTC,CATSREVGREQYF
16,TRBV19,TRBD2,few,TRBJ2-2,TGTGCCAGTACAAGATCAGCGGGGCCGAACACCGGGGAGCTGTTTTTT,CASTRSAGPNTGELFF
15,TRBV19,TRBD2,-,TRBJ2-3,TGTGCCAGTAGTATGACTAGCGGGAGCATGGATACGCAGTATTTT,CASSMTSGSMDTQYF
13,TRBV5-6,TRBD1,many,TRBJ1-2,TGTGCCAGCAGCTTGGCCGGGACAGGAGGCTACACCTTC,CASSLAGTGGYTF
15,TRBV7-2,-,-,TRBJ2-1,TGTGCCAGCAGCTTTGGGCGTAGCTCCTACAATGAGCAGTTCTTC,CASSFGRSSYNEQFF
15,TRBV28,TRBD1,-,TRBJ2-7,TGTGCCAGCAGTACAGGGGGCCCTATGGATTACGAGCAGTACTTC,CASSTGGPMDYEQYF
14,TRBV12-5,TRBD1,-,TRBJ1-1,TGTGCTAGTGCCGTGGACAGGGCAAACACTGAAGCTTTCTTT,CASAVDRANTEAFF